The sequence of this T cell receptor (beta chain) was determined in a study of T cell responses to AZD1222 COVID-19 vaccine. Broader study findings: Unmutated variant regions reportedly attract nearly half of all spike-specific TCRs.

TCRdb's copy holds only in-frame clones and misses some; the assay was immunoSEQ multiplex PCR. The data contain fewer than 140,000 clones, approximately 87% of them singletons. This CDR3 contains 14 residues. V lost 6 bases to trimming and J lost 5 bases; unmatched junction nucleotides: 8. CDR1 is MNHNY, CDR2 SVGAGI, per germline (reference sequence). This clone was counted once. Its antigen is not identified. This sequence originates from an adult in good health. The V gene is TRBV6-6, the J gene TRBJ2-3, with TRBD2 identical over 7 bases. The material was peripheral blood, obtained on day 0 of AZD1222 vaccination. The CDR3 reads CASRLREAGDTQYF. The DNA of the CDR3 is TGTGCCAGCAGACTCCGGGAGGCAGGAGATACGCAGTATTTT.